Detailed here is one T cell receptor beta chain. Antigen: not known. The sample is drawn from a study of T cell responses to AZD1222 COVID-19 vaccine. Regarding the study as a whole: Sampled repertoires all dated from after the peak T cell response. Distributed over spike, vaccine-associated CD4 TCRs predominated at 160-218 and 743-854.

Produced via immunoSEQ multiplex PCR; TCRdb's table is partial and in-frame only. Counted here are over 150,000 clones, about 92% occurring once; the ten biggest clones make up 4.4%. This clonotype originated in an adult in good health. The specimen was peripheral blood, collected on day 0 of MenACWY control vaccination.

The CDR3 bases are TGTGCCAGTCGGACGGGGGGTTTGATTATTGAAGCTTTCTTT. The encoded protein is CASRTGGLIIEAFF. This rearrangement joins TRBV6-5 to TRBJ1-1; maybe TRBD1 (5 bases). Trimming stripped 9 bases from V and 7 bases from J, with 21 bases between. Germline CDR1 reads MNHEY; CDR2 reads SVGAGI. The CDR3 is 14 amino acids.